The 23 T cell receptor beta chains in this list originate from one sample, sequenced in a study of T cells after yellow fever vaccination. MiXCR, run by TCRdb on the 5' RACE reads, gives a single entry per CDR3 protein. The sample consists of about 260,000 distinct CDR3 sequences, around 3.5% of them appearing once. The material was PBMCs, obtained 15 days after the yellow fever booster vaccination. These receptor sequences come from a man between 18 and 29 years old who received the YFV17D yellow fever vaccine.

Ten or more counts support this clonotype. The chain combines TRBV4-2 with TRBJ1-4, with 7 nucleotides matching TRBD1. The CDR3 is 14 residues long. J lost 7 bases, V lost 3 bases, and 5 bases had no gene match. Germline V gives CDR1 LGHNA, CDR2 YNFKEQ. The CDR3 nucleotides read TGTGCCAGCAGCCAGACAGGGAAAGGTGAAAAACTGTTTTTT. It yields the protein CASSQTGKGEKLFF.

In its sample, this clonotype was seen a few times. In DNA, the CDR3 is TGTGCCAGCAGCCAACGAAGCGGATCCTACGAGCAGTACTTC. Encoded protein: CASSQRSGSYEQYF. The chain employs TRBV3-1 and TRBJ2-7; perhaps TRBD2 as D (5 bases). This CDR3 contains 14 residues. V lost 2 bases and J 1 base, leaving 9 bases between the germline ends. Germline lookup yields CDR1 LGHDT and CDR2 YNNKEL (reference sequence).

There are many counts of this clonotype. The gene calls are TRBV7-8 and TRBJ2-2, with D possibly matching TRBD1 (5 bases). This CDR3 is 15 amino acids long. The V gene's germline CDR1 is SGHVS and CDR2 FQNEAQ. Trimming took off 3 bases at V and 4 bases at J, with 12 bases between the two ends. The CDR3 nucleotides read TGTGCCAGCAGCTTTAACGTCCAGGGCACCGGGGAGCTGTTTTTT. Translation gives CASSFNVQGTGELFF. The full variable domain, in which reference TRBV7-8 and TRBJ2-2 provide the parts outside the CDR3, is GAGVSQSPRYKVAKRGQDVALRCDPISGHVSLFWYQQALGQGPEFLTYFQNEAQLDKSGLPSDRFFAERPEGSVSTLKIQRTQQEDSAVYLCASSFNVQGTGELFFGEGSRLTVL.

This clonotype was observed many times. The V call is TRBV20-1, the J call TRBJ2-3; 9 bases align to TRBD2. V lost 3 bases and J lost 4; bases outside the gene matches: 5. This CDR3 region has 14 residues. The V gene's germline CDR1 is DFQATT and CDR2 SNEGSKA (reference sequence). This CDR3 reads CSARRGGGADTQYF. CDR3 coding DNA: TGCAGTGCTAGGCGGGGGGGCGGCGCAGATACGCAGTATTTT.

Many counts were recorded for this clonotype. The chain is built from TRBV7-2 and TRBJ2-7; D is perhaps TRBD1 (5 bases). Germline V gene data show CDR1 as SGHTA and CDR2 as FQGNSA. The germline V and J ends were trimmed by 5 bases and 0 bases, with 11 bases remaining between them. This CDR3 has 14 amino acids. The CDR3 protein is CASSLGHGSYEQYF. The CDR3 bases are TGTGCCAGCAGCCTCGGACATGGCTCCTACGAGCAGTACTTC.

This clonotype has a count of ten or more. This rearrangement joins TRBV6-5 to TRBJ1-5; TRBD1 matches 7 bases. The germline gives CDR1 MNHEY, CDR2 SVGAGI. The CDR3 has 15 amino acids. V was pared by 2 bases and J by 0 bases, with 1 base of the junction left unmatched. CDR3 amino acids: CASSYRGHSNQPQHF. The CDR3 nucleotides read TGTGCCAGCAGTTACAGGGGGCATAGCAATCAGCCCCAGCATTTT.

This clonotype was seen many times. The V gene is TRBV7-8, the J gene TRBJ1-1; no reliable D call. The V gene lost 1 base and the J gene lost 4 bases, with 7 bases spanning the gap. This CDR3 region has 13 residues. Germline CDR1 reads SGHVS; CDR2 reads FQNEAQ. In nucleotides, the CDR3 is TGTGCCAGCAGCTTAGATAGTGGCACTGAAGCTTTCTTT. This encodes CASSLDSGTEAFF.

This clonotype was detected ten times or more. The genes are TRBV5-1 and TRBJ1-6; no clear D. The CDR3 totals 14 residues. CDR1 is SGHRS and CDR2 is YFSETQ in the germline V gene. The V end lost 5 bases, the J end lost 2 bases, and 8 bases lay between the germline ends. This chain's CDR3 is CASRSGTYNSPLHF. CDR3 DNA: TGCGCCAGCAGGTCAGGCACCTATAATTCACCCCTCCACTTT.

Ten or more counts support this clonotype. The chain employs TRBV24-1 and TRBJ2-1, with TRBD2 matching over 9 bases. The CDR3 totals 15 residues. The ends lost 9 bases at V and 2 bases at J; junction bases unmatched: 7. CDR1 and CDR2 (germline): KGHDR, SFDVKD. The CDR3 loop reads CATGRGGRTYNEQFF. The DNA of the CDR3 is TGTGCCACCGGGCGGGGGGGCCGAACCTACAATGAGCAGTTCTTC.

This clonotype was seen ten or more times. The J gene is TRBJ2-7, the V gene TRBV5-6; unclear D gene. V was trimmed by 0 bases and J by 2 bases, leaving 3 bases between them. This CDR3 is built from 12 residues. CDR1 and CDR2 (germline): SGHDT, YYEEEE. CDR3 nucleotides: TGTGCCAGCAGCTTGGGGACCTACGAGCAGTACGTC. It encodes CASSLGTYEQYV.

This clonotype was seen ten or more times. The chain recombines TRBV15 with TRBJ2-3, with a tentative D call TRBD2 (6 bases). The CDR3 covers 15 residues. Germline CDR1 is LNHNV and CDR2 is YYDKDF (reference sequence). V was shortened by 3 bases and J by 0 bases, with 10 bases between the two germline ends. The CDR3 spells CATSSDGSSTDTQYF. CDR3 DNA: TGTGCCACCAGCAGTGACGGGAGCAGCACAGATACGCAGTATTTT.

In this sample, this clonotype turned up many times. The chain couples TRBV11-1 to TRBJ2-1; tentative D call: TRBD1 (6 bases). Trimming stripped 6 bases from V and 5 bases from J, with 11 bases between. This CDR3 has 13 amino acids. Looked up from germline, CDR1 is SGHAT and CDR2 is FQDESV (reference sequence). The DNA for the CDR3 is TGTGCCAGCAGACCAGGACAGAACAATGAGCAGTTCTTC. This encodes CASRPGQNNEQFF.

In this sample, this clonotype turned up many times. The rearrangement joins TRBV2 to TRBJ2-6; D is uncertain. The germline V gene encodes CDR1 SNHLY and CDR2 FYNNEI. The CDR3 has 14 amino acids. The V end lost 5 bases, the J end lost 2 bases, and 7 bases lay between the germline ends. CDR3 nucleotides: TGTGCCAGCAGTTCCAGGACTGGGGCCAACGTCCTGACTTTC. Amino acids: CASSSRTGANVLTF.

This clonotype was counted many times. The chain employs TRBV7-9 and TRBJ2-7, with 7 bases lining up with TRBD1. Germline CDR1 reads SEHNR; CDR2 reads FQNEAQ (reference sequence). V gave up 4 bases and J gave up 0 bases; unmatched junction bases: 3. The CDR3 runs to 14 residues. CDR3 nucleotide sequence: TGTGCCAGCAGCTCCGGACAGGTCTCCTACGAGCAGTACTTC. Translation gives CASSSGQVSYEQYF.

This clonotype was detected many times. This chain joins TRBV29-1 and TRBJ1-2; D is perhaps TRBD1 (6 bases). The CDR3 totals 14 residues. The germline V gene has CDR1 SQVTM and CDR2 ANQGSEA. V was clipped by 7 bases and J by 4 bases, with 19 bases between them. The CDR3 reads CSGWSTGRGYGYTF. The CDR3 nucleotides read TGCAGCGGATGGAGTACAGGGCGAGGCTATGGCTACACCTTC. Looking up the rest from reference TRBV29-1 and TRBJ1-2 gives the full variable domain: SAVISQKPSRDICQRGTSLTIQCQVDSQVTMMFWYRQQPGQSLTLIATANQGSEATYESGFVIDKFPISRPNLTFSTLTVSNMSPEDSSIYLCSGWSTGRGYGYTFGSGTRLTVV.

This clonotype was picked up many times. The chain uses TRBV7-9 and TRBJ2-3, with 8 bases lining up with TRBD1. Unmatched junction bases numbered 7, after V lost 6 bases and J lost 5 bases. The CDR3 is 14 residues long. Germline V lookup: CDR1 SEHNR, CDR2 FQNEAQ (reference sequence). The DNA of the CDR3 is TGTGCCAGCAGTTTGACAGGGGCGGTAGATACGCAGTATTTT. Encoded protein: CASSLTGAVDTQYF.

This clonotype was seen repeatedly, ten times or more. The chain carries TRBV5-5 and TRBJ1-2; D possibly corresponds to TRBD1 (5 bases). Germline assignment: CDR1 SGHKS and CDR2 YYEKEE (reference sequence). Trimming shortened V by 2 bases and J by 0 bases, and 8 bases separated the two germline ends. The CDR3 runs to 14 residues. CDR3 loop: CASSFGTPNYGYTF. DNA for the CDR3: TGTGCCAGCAGCTTCGGGACGCCTAACTATGGCTACACCTTC.

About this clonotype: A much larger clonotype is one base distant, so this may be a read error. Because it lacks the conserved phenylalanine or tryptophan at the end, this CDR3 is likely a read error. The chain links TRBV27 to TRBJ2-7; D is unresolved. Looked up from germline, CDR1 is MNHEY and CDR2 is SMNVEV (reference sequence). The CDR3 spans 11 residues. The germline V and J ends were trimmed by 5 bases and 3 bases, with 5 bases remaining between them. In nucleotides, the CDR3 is TGTGCCAGCAGTAACAACTACGAGCAGTACCTC. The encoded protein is CASSNNYEQYL.

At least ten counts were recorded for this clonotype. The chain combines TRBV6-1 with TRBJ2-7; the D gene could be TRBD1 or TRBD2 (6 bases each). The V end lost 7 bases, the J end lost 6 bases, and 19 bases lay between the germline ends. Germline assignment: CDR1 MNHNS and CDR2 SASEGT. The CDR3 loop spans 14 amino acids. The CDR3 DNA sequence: TGTGCCAGCACCCCGGCGGGACACGGGGTCGAGCAGTACGTC. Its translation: CASTPAGHGVEQYV.

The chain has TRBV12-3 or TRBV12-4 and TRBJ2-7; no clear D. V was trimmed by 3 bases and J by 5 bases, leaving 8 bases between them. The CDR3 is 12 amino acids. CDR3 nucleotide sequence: TGTGCCAGCAGTTTGAAATTGCACGAGCAGTACTTC. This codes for CASSLKLHEQYF.

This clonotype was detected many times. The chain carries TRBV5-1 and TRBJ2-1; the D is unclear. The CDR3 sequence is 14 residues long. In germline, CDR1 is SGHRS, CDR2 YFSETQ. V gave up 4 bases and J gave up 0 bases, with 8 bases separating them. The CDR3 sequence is CASSDPSSYNEQFF. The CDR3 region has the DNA TGCGCCAGCAGCGACCCTAGCTCCTACAATGAGCAGTTCTTC.

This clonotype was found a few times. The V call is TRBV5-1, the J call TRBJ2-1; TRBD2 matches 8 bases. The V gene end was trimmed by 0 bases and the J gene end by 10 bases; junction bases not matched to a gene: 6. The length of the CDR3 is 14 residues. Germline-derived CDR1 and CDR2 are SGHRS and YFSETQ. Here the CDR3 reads CASSLGAGGGEQFF. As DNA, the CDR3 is TGCGCCAGCAGCTTGGGCGCGGGGGGTGGCGAGCAGTTCTTC.

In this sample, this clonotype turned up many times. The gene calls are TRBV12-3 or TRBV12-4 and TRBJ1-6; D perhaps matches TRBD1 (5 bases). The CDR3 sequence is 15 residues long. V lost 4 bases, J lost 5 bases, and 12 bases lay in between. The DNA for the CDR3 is TGTGCCAGCAGTTCACATGGGGGGAATAATTCACCCCTCCACTTT. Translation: CASSSHGGNNSPLHF.